A selection of T cell receptor beta chains follows, all from one sample in a study of blood T cell repertoires in COVID-19. Sequenced by immunoSEQ multiplex PCR; TCRdb stores in-frame clones only, minus some. The sample holds fewer than 200,000 clones; about 90% are singletons and the top ten take 1% to 1.5%. The sample taken for sequencing was PBMCs or T cells enriched from blood (not recorded which). These receptors were obtained from a human donor with acute COVID-19. The donor label of this sample is uncertain. Each CDR3 is given with its conserved first and last residue. D genes are given only for firm matches. A row's size may be missing; if present it is once, few, many or a size class.

TGTGCCAGCAGCCAAGCTTATGGGGCCAACGTCCTGACTTTC,CASSQAYGANVLTF,TRBJ2-6,-,TRBV4-2,-
TGCAGCGTTGAAGTGGGGACAGGGGTTACTAACTACGAGCAGTACTTC,CSVEVGTGVTNYEQYF,TRBJ2-7,-,TRBV29-1,TRBD1
TGTGCCAGCAGCCCCTCTCGCAGGGACTATGGCTACACCTTC,CASSPSRRDYGYTF,TRBJ1-2,-,TRBV7-4,-
TGTGCCAGCTCACCGAAGGGGCGGTTTGGCTACACCTTC,CASSPKGRFGYTF,TRBJ1-2,-,TRBV18,-
TGTGCCAGCAGTGAAGGACAGGGGACCCCCCAAGGGCAGTTCTTC,CASSEGQGTPQGQFF,TRBJ2-1,-,TRBV2,TRBD1
TGTGCCAGCAGCGTAACCGGGGATCAGAACACCGGGGAGCTGTTTTTT,CASSVTGDQNTGELFF,TRBJ2-2,once,TRBV9,-
TGTGCCAGTAGTTTAGACAGGGTCCACGAGCAGTACTTC,CASSLDRVHEQYF,TRBJ2-7,-,TRBV19,TRBD1
TGTGCCAGCAGCTCGACAGGGAGGACAGATACGCAGTATTTT,CASSSTGRTDTQYF,TRBJ2-3,once,TRBV11-2,-
TGTGCCAGCAGCTTGGATCGACAACAATCTGGAAACACCATATATTTT,CASSLDRQQSGNTIYF,TRBJ1-3,-,TRBV5-4,-
TGTGCCAGCAGCCAAGAAGGGGATTTTGGTACGCAGTATTTT,CASSQEGDFGTQYF,TRBJ2-3,once,TRBV3-1/TRBV3-2,-
TGTGCCAGCGATATCCAGGGTCGGAGCTCCGAGCAGTACTTC,CASDIQGRSSEQYF,TRBJ2-7,once,TRBV13,-